The 3 T cell receptor beta chains below were found in one sample sequenced in a study of blood T cells in healthy people across ages (dated by TCRdb to 2015 to 2017). Receptors were amplified or captured by 5' RACE. Sequencing relied on an Illumina HiSeq 2500. A second PCR of about 6 to 12 cycles was run with a J-beta primer mix and a sample-barcoded 5' primer. TCRdb handled the public reads itself, with Q25 trimming in fastp and clone calling in MiXCR, and kept productive beta chains. Identical CDR3 protein sequences are pooled into one entry, listed with their most common genes and DNA. The sample has hundreds of thousands of distinct CDR3 sequences on record, around half of them singletons. In total, the top ten clones hold approximately 32% of the sample. The material sequenced was blood. The origin of the receptors is a woman aged 55-70 years in good health.

V and J are TRBV7-9 and TRBJ2-3; D remains ambiguous. There are 18 residues in the CDR3. V was cut by 1 base and J by 0 bases, with 17 bases left in between. The germline V gene encodes CDR1 SEHNR and CDR2 FQNEAQ (reference sequence). The CDR3 here is CASSLEFGRRSSTDTQYF. Here the CDR3 DNA reads TGTGCCAGCAGCTTAGAGTTCGGACGCCGTTCTAGCACAGATACGCAGTATTTT.

This clonotype turned up a few times. This chain connects TRBV12-3 or TRBV12-4 to TRBJ1-6; 7 bases line up with TRBD1. CDR3 length: 14 amino acids. V lost 7 bases to trimming and J lost 10 bases; unmatched junction nucleotides: 10. The CDR3 DNA reads TGTGCCAGCACCCTGACAGGGTTTGAGTCACCCCTCCACTTT. This gives the protein CASTLTGFESPLHF.

The chain employs TRBV12-3 or TRBV12-4 and TRBJ1-1; the D gene is possibly TRBD1 (5 bases). CDR3 length equals 13 residues. Deletions cut 6 bases from V and 1 base from J, with 9 bases between. CDR3 nucleotides: TGTGCCAGCAGACGACAGCCGAACACTGAAGCTTTCTTT. Translating it yields CASRRQPNTEAFF.